This is a list of T cell receptor beta chains from one sample in a study of a mutant IDH1 vaccine in newly diagnosed glioma. The assay was immunoSEQ multiplex PCR, and TCRdb's table has in-frame clones only and misses some. This table holds 50,000 to 65,000 clones, around 85% found once. No antigen has been identified for these receptors. The specimen comprised PBMCs, sampled from a glioma patient whose treatment included an IDH1 peptide vaccine. The origin of the receptors is a woman aged 45-60 years with glioma. Both conserved end residues are part of each CDR3. A D gene is named only where the DNA matches it firmly. Clone size is shown for a subset of rows, as once, few, many or a class of expanded clone.

J gene,clone size,D gene,V gene,CDR3 protein,CDR3 DNA
TRBJ2-2,once,-,TRBV5-1,CASSLGSEVITGELFF,TGCGCCAGCAGCTTGGGATCGGAGGTTATCACCGGGGAGCTGTTTTTT
TRBJ2-7,-,TRBD1,TRBV19,CASRPKGQGVKYF,TGTGCCAGTAGACCGAAGGGCCAGGGGGTAAAGTACTTC
TRBJ1-1,few,-,TRBV15,CATRGTVGTEAFF,TGTGCCACCAGGGGGACGGTGGGGACTGAAGCTTTCTTT
TRBJ2-5,-,-,TRBV4-1,CASSQVAPQETQYF,TGCGCCAGCAGCCAAGTAGCGCCCCAAGAGACCCAGTACTTC
TRBJ1-3,-,-,TRBV15,CATAISGNTIYF,TGTGCCACCGCAATCTCTGGAAACACCATATATTTT
TRBJ1-1,once,-,TRBV28,CASSPDRPRSTEAFF,TGTGCCAGCAGTCCCGATCGACCCCGGAGCACTGAAGCTTTCTTT
TRBJ1-4,-,-,TRBV21-1,CASSIARGGTVEKLFF,TGTGCCAGCAGCATAGCCCGAGGGGGAACAGTTGAAAAACTGTTTTTT
TRBJ2-3,-,-,TRBV5-6,CASRDSSILGTDTQYF,TGTGCCAGCCGGGACTCCTCAATCTTGGGGACAGATACGCAGTATTTT
TRBJ2-3,-,-,TRBV11-2,CASSLGPEGRRYF,TGTGCCAGCAGCTTAGGCCCTGAAGGGCGTCGGTATTTT
TRBJ2-7,-,-,TRBV18,CASSPLAGSLTYEQYF,TGTGCCAGCTCACCACTAGCCGGATCCCTCACCTACGAGCAGTACTTC
TRBJ1-2,-,-,TRBV5-6,CASSASGVEGYTF,TGTGCCAGCAGCGCGTCTGGGGTGGAAGGCTACACCTTC
TRBJ1-2,once,-,TRBV28,CASSLSGGLRSYTF,TGTGCCAGCAGTTTATCCGGGGGGCTAAGGAGCTACACCTTC
TRBJ2-4,once,-,TRBV19,CASSIEGNIQYF,TGTGCCAGTAGTATTGAGGGAAACATTCAGTACTTC
TRBJ2-3,-,TRBD2,TRBV5-1,CASSTGLAGAGSDTQYF,TGCGCCAGCAGCACGGGACTAGCGGGGGCGGGGTCAGATACGCAGTATTTT
TRBJ1-2,-,-,TRBV5-1,CASSLSGSGYTF,TGCGCCAGCAGCTTATCAGGGTCTGGCTACACCTTC
TRBJ1-2,-,-,TRBV5-4,CASSLESRGRYGYTF,TGTGCCAGCAGCTTGGAGTCCAGGGGCCGCTATGGCTACACCTTC
TRBJ1-1,few,TRBD1,TRBV27,CASSQRDSSNTEAFF,TGTGCCAGCAGTCAACGGGACAGTTCGAACACTGAAGCTTTCTTT
TRBJ1-2,few,-,TRBV5-1,CASRLGDGYGYTF,TGCGCCAGCAGGTTGGGCGACGGGTATGGCTACACCTTC
TRBJ1-3,once,-,TRBV5-1,CASSLGPTGPGNTIYF,TGCGCCAGCAGCTTGGGTCCGACAGGTCCTGGAAACACCATATATTTT
TRBJ2-2,-,-,TRBV6-5,CASSSPQRTGELFF,TGTGCCAGCAGTTCCCCCCAACGCACCGGGGAGCTGTTTTTT
TRBJ2-5,-,TRBD2,TRBV4-2,CASSQDTSGGETQYF,TGTGCCAGCAGCCAGGATACTAGCGGGGGAGAGACCCAGTACTTC
TRBJ1-1,-,-,TRBV29-1,CSVFEITEAFF,TGCAGCGTGTTTGAGATCACTGAAGCTTTCTTT
TRBJ2-3,-,-,TRBV11-2,CASSFPFRGGNTDTQYF,TGTGCCAGCAGCTTTCCTTTTAGGGGGGGAAACACAGATACGCAGTATTTT
TRBJ1-3,-,TRBD1,TRBV9,CASSPGTGNTIYF,TGTGCCAGCAGCCCTGGGACAGGGAACACCATATATTTT
TRBJ2-7,-,TRBD2,TRBV6-1,CATGLAGGYEQYF,TGTGCTACGGGGCTAGCGGGGGGGTACGAGCAGTACTTC
TRBJ1-1,-,-,TRBV6-1,CATGEGGLKSEAFF,TGTGCCACCGGAGAAGGGGGGCTGAAGTCTGAAGCTTTCTTT
TRBJ2-7,-,TRBD1,TRBV5-1,CASSLASRGRNEQYF,TGCGCCAGCAGCTTGGCATCCAGGGGGAGAAACGAGCAGTACTTC
TRBJ2-5,-,-,TRBV4-2,CASSQGLTAALETQYF,TGTGCCAGCAGCCAAGGATTAACTGCTGCCCTAGAGACCCAGTACTTC
TRBJ1-1,-,-,TRBV2,CATQERLEAFF,TGTGCCACACAAGAGCGCCTCGAAGCTTTCTTT
TRBJ2-1,-,TRBD1,TRBV6-5,CASSLDRAGNNEQFF,TGTGCCAGCAGCCTGGACAGGGCCGGAAACAATGAGCAGTTCTTC
TRBJ1-1,-,-,TRBV5-5,CASSPGHRENTEAFF,TGTGCCAGCAGCCCGGGACACCGGGAGAACACTGAAGCTTTCTTT
TRBJ2-1,-,TRBD1,TRBV29-1,CSVGGTDGEQFF,TGCAGCGTTGGGGGGACAGACGGTGAGCAGTTCTTC
TRBJ1-1,-,TRBD1,TRBV5-1,CASSSGQGHTEAFF,TGCGCCAGCAGCTCGGGACAGGGTCACACTGAAGCTTTCTTT
TRBJ1-1,-,-,TRBV5-1,CASSWGTPGVGAFF,TGCGCCAGCAGCTGGGGGACACCGGGGGTCGGAGCTTTCTTT
TRBJ2-2,-,-,TRBV7-6,CASSRDNTGELFF,TGTGCCAGCAGCCGGGACAACACCGGGGAGCTGTTTTTT
TRBJ1-1,-,-,TRBV2,CASMRGMNTEAFF,TGTGCCAGCATGAGAGGGATGAACACTGAAGCTTTCTTT
TRBJ1-2,-,TRBD1,TRBV13,CASSGDRSYGYTF,TGTGCCAGCAGCGGGGACAGATCCTATGGCTACACCTTC
TRBJ2-7,-,-,TRBV7-9,CASSLGAGLGKGEQYF,TGTGCCAGCAGCTTAGGGGCCGGACTCGGGAAGGGGGAGCAGTACTTC
TRBJ2-5,-,-,TRBV6-1,CASSPRQETQYF,TGCGCCAGCAGTCCGCGGCAAGAGACCCAGTACTTC
TRBJ1-5,-,TRBD1,TRBV25-1,CASSGPGTGGRQPQHF,TGTGCCAGCAGTGGACCCGGGACAGGGGGCAGGCAGCCCCAGCATTTT
TRBJ1-1,-,-,TRBV18,CASFNAGRTEAFF,TGTGCCAGCTTCAACGCGGGGAGGACTGAAGCTTTCTTT
TRBJ1-1,-,-,TRBV14,CASSQKGMNTEAFF,TGTGCCAGCAGCCAGAAAGGGATGAACACTGAAGCTTTCTTT
TRBJ2-5,-,TRBD1,TRBV5-4,CASSESGTGDWETQYF,TGTGCCAGCAGCGAGTCAGGGACAGGGGATTGGGAGACCCAGTACTTC
TRBJ1-1,-,TRBD1,TRBV4-2,CASSQKGQGKTEAFF,TGTGCCAGCAGCCAGAAGGGACAGGGGAAAACTGAAGCTTTCTTT
TRBJ1-5,few,-,TRBV2,CASSEASNQPQHF,TGTGCCAGCAGTGAGGCCTCGAATCAGCCCCAGCATTTT
TRBJ2-7,-,-,TRBV27,CASRSGARHEQYF,TGTGCCAGCAGGTCAGGGGCCCGCCACGAGCAGTACTTC
TRBJ2-4,-,-,TRBV5-4,CASSISSRAGEDQYF,TGTGCCAGCAGCATATCTAGTCGGGCAGGGGAGGATCAGTACTTC
TRBJ1-2,-,TRBD1,TRBV7-3,CASSFGTGIANYGYTF,TGTGCCAGCAGCTTCGGGACAGGGATTGCTAACTATGGCTACACCTTC
TRBJ1-1,-,-,TRBV30,CASTGQNTEAFF,TGTGCCTCTACGGGACAGAACACTGAAGCTTTCTTT
TRBJ2-7,-,TRBD1,TRBV5-5,CASSWGQGAYEQYF,TGTGCCAGCAGCTGGGGACAGGGGGCCTACGAGCAGTACTTC
TRBJ2-7,-,TRBD1,TRBV27,CASSSWTGSTYEQYF,TGTGCCAGCAGTTCCTGGACAGGGTCCACCTACGAGCAGTACTTC
TRBJ1-4,-,-,TRBV4-2,CASSQEDFQGKRANEKLFF,TGTGCCAGCAGCCAAGAGGATTTTCAGGGGAAACGGGCTAATGAAAAACTGTTTTTT
TRBJ1-2,-,TRBD1,TRBV6-1,CASSDGRTGPSYGYTF,TGTGCCAGCAGTGACGGGAGGACAGGGCCTTCCTATGGCTACACCTTC
TRBJ1-1,-,-,TRBV27,CASSSTGMREAFF,TGTGCCAGCAGTTCGACAGGTATGCGGGAAGCTTTCTTT
TRBJ1-4,-,-,TRBV5-4,CASSLDPWGAGEKLFF,TGTGCCAGCAGCTTGGACCCTTGGGGGGCTGGAGAAAAACTGTTTTTT
TRBJ1-2,few,-,TRBV5-5,CASSLDIGTRGYTF,TGTGCCAGCAGCTTGGATATAGGGACGAGGGGCTACACCTTC